The 27 T cell receptor beta chains below were found in one sample sequenced in a study of CD8 T cells in ankylosing spondylitis listed by TCRdb under 2017. Points the paper makes about the study in general: A TCR beta motif made up of several highly homologous amino acid variants appeared to be characteristic of blood from ankylosing spondylitis patients.

The library was produced with 5' RACE. Sequencer: Illumina HiSeq 2500. TCRdb cleaned the public reads at Q25 with fastp, built clones with MiXCR and kept in-frame beta chains. Records with the same CDR3 protein are collapsed into one entry carrying the most frequent genes and DNA. The sample contains around 220,000 distinct CDR3 sequences, about 17% of them found a single time. Approximately 40% of the sample is held by the ten biggest clonotypes. Antigen specificity for these receptors is unknown. The source material was blood, either unsorted or a sorted T cell fraction (not recorded which). The receptor source for this set is a male donor with ankylosing spondylitis.

The chain couples TRBV20-1 to TRBJ1-4; D may be TRBD1 (5 bases). V lost 1 base, J lost 4 bases, and 19 bases lay in between. The CDR3 is 17 residues long. From germline, CDR1 is DFQATT and CDR2 SNEGSKA (reference sequence). CDR3 nucleotide sequence: TGCAGTGCTAGAGGTCAGGGCCAGATCCTCATTAATGAAAAACTGTTTTTT. Its translation is CSARGQGQILINEKLFF.

The chain joins TRBV11-1 to TRBJ2-1; the D is unclear. V dropped 3 bases and J dropped 5 bases, with 11 bases sitting between them. Germline V gene sequence: CDR1 SGHAT, CDR2 FQDESV (reference sequence). CDR3 length equals 14 residues. CDR3: CASSFTELNNEQFF. CDR3 coding DNA: TGTGCCAGCAGCTTCACAGAGCTGAACAATGAGCAGTTCTTC.

This chain joins TRBV10-3 and TRBJ1-2; D gene uncertain. Germline V gene sequence: CDR1 ENHRY, CDR2 SYGVKD. The CDR3 length is 12 residues. V lost 7 bases and J 5 bases, leaving 11 bases between the germline ends. CDR3 DNA: TGTGCCATCAACATGGAAAGTTATGGCTACACCTTC. Protein sequence: CAINMESYGYTF.

As to this clonotype: Sequence at one end of the junction differs from germline and may be a read error. The chain's CDR3 is CASSHLAGPNVKLFF. CDR3 nucleotide sequence: TGTGCCAGCAGTCATCTAGCAGGTCCTAATGTAAAACTGTTTTTT. V usage is TRBV6-1 and J usage is TRBJ1-4, with D unresolved. Per the germline V gene, CDR1 is MNHNS and CDR2 is SASEGT. The CDR3 contains 15 residues.

The sample holds a few counts of this clonotype. The V and J genes are TRBV27 and TRBJ1-5, with TRBD1 matching 7 bases. After removal of 2 bases from V and 6 bases from J, the junction contained 4 bases not matched to a gene. CDR1 and CDR2 from the germline V gene are MNHEY and SMNVEV (reference sequence). The CDR3 sequence is 14 residues long. This CDR3 is CASSLRGQGQPQHF. The CDR3 coding sequence is TGTGCCAGCAGTTTAAGGGGGCAGGGTCAGCCCCAGCATTTT.

The CDR3 region has the DNA TGTGCCAGCAGCTTCCCGAGGGGGACATACACAGATACGCAGTATTTT. Protein product: CASSFPRGTYTDTQYF. This sequence joins TRBV7-8 and TRBJ2-3; a possible D gene is TRBD1 (6 bases). V shed 3 bases and J shed 2 bases, with 15 bases lying between them. Germline V lookup: CDR1 SGHVS, CDR2 FQNEAQ. The CDR3 runs to 16 residues.

The J gene is TRBJ2-1, the V gene TRBV6-1; D is undetermined. CDR3 length: 17 residues. Per the germline V gene, CDR1 is MNHNS and CDR2 is SASEGT. V was shortened by 4 bases and J by 0 bases, with 16 bases between the two germline ends. The CDR3 reads CASSGPDGPSSYNEQFF. The CDR3 nucleotides are TGTGCCAGCAGTGGCCCGGACGGACCGAGCTCCTACAATGAGCAGTTCTTC.

This clonotype has more than one count but fewer than ten. The chain has TRBV15 and TRBJ1-2, with a possible D match to TRBD1 (5 bases). V was cut by 0 bases and J by 4 bases, with 12 bases left in between. The length of the CDR3 is 15 residues. Germline CDR1 LNHNV, CDR2 YYDKDF (reference sequence). Written as DNA, the CDR3 is TGTGCCACCAGCAGAGATTCAGCAGGGACCTATGGCTACACCTTC. Translated, it gives CATSRDSAGTYGYTF.

The count of this clonotype is one. This chain joins TRBV19 and TRBJ2-7; D might be TRBD1 or TRBD2, each matching 5 bases. The CDR3 sequence is 15 residues long. From germline, CDR1 is LNHDA and CDR2 SQIVND (reference sequence). With 5 bases removed from V and 0 bases from J, the gap between germline ends came to 14 bases. The CDR3 here is CASSPGRWSSYEQYF. The CDR3, as DNA: TGTGCCAGTAGTCCGGGGCGGTGGAGCTCCTACGAGCAGTACTTC.

This clonotype was recorded at least ten times. The chain is built from TRBV20-1 and TRBJ1-1; D perhaps matches TRBD1 (6 bases). V lost 1 base, J lost 1 base, and 13 bases lay in between. CDR3 length equals 15 residues. Germline lookup yields CDR1 DFQATT and CDR2 SNEGSKA (reference sequence). The CDR3 region is CSARVGGAPNTEAFF. In nucleotides, the CDR3 is TGCAGTGCTAGAGTTGGGGGGGCCCCGAACACTGAAGCTTTCTTT.

This clonotype was detected only a few times. CDR3 coding DNA: TGCGCCAGCAGCCCCGTAGGGGGGGCTCCGATTCATCAGTACTTC. Its protein product is CASSPVGGAPIHQYF. The chain is built from TRBV5-1 and TRBJ2-7; possible D gene TRBD2, 7 bases. The germline V and J ends were trimmed by 4 bases and 10 bases, with 24 bases remaining between them. From germline, CDR1 is SGHRS and CDR2 YFSETQ. This CDR3 contains 15 residues.

This sequence joins TRBV27 and TRBJ2-7; either TRBD1 or TRBD2 may supply D (6 bases each). V dropped 7 bases and J dropped 3 bases, with 22 bases sitting between them. The CDR3 is made up of 16 amino acids. Germline loops: CDR1 MNHEY, CDR2 SMNVEV (reference sequence). CDR3 region: CASMPRGGGLFYEQYF. CDR3 nucleotides: TGTGCCAGCATGCCACGAGGAGGGGGGCTCTTCTACGAGCAGTACTTC.

This clonotype was detected only a few times. The chain has TRBV28 and TRBJ2-5, with 9 bases fitting TRBD1. V trimming: 3 bases; J trimming: 2 bases; junction bases outside the gene matches: 4. The CDR3 contains 15 residues. Germline lookup yields CDR1 MDHEN and CDR2 SYDVKM. CDR3 sequence: CASSFWDRDQETQYF. CDR3 DNA: TGTGCCAGCAGTTTTTGGGACAGGGATCAAGAGACCCAGTACTTC.

This clonotype was seen just once. The chain carries TRBV9 and TRBJ2-7; no reliable D call. Deletions cut 2 bases from V and 5 bases from J, with 14 bases between. This CDR3 comprises 14 residues. CDR1 and CDR2 (germline): SGDLS, YYNGEE. The CDR3 protein is CASSVSWGFHEQYF. Here the CDR3 DNA reads TGTGCCAGCAGCGTTAGTTGGGGTTTCCACGAGCAGTACTTC.

This clonotype was seen once. The chain uses TRBV4-1 and TRBJ2-5, with 7 bases that match TRBD1. J was trimmed by 4 bases and V by 2 bases; bases with no gene match: 10. The CDR3 consists of 16 residues. Germline V gene sequence: CDR1 MGHRA, CDR2 YSYEKL. The CDR3 DNA reads as TGCGCCAGCAGCCAAATGGACAGGCCTGGCAGAGAGACCCAGTACTTC. It encodes CASSQMDRPGRETQYF.

This chain's CDR3 is CSVDPGTGYNEQFF. The CDR3 coding sequence is TGCAGCGTTGACCCCGGAACCGGGTACAATGAGCAGTTCTTC. The J gene is TRBJ2-1, the V gene TRBV29-1; D gene ambiguous. Germline loops: CDR1 SQVTM, CDR2 ANQGSEA. There are 14 residues in the CDR3. V was cut by 3 bases and J by 4 bases, with 13 bases left in between.

This clonotype has a handful of counts. The chain is built from TRBV28 and TRBJ2-7, with D perhaps matching TRBD1 (6 bases). Germline V lookup: CDR1 MDHEN, CDR2 SYDVKM. The CDR3 loop spans 15 amino acids. Trimming removed 6 bases at V and 4 bases at J, with 19 bases between. CDR3 nucleotides: TGTGCCAGCAGCTTCTACCGGGACACTTTATACGAGCAGTACTTC. It translates to CASSFYRDTLYEQYF.

The CDR3 here is CASSPQGGKTQYF. In DNA form, the CDR3 reads TGTGCCAGCAGTCCGCAGGGTGGGAAGACCCAGTACTTC. The J gene is TRBJ2-5, the V gene TRBV12-3 or TRBV12-4, with a weak D call TRBD1 (5 bases). V lost 5 bases and J 6 bases, leaving 13 bases between the germline ends. There are 13 residues in the CDR3.

The chain links TRBV10-3 to TRBJ2-1; 9 positions match TRBD2. The CDR3 runs to 17 residues. The germline gives CDR1 ENHRY, CDR2 SYGVKD. The J segment lost 5 bases and the V segment lost 0 bases, leaving 8 bases of the junction unmatched. CDR3 DNA sequence: TGTGCCATCAGTGAGTCGCATAGCGGGGGAAACAACAATGAGCAGTTCTTC. Amino acid sequence: CAISESHSGGNNNEQFF.

This clonotype was counted a few times. The chain carries TRBV7-2 and TRBJ2-1; D call uncertain. Germline assignment: CDR1 SGHTA and CDR2 FQGNSA. The V end lost 1 base, the J end lost 2 bases, and 6 bases lay between the germline ends. The CDR3 extends over 14 amino acids. The CDR3: CASSLVDAYNEQFF. In DNA form, the CDR3 reads TGTGCCAGCAGCTTAGTCGACGCCTACAATGAGCAGTTCTTC.

This clonotype was seen a handful of times. J is TRBJ2-1 and V is TRBV12-3 or TRBV12-4, with D unresolved. V lost 6 bases and J lost 0, with 9 bases in between. This CDR3 has 14 residues. The CDR3 DNA reads TGTGCCAGCAGCCGGCCCAGCTCCTACAATGAGCAGTTCTTC. Its translation is CASSRPSSYNEQFF.

This clonotype was recorded many times. Its ends do not fully match the called genes, so a read error is possible. V gene TRBV27 combines with J gene TRBJ2-7, with a weak D call TRBD2 (6 bases). This CDR3 has 14 amino acids. Germline V CDR1 and CDR2: MNHEY, SMNVEV (reference sequence). The CDR3 loop reads CASSLAGSSYEQYF. The CDR3, as DNA: TGCGCCAGCAGCTTGGCGGGGAGCTCCTACGAGCAGTACTTC.

This clonotype was detected a few times. This chain connects TRBV6-1 to TRBJ1-2; no clear D gene. Trimming stripped 4 bases from V and 4 bases from J, with 16 bases between. CDR3 length: 15 residues. Germline V gives CDR1 MNHNS, CDR2 SASEGT. CDR3 sequence (DNA): TGTGCCAGCAGTGCACGCGACTTGGCAATCTATGGCTACACCTTC. Translated, it gives CASSARDLAIYGYTF.

The chain combines TRBV12-3 or TRBV12-4 with TRBJ2-3; D possibly corresponds to TRBD1 (6 bases). CDR3 length: 14 residues. Trimming shortened V by 2 bases and J by 6 bases, and 12 bases separated the two germline ends. CDR3 loop: CASSLRGSGDTQYF. The CDR3, as DNA: TGTGCCAGCAGTTTAAGGGGGTCCGGGGATACGCAGTATTTT.

The chain is built from TRBV3-1 and TRBJ2-3; perhaps TRBD1 as D (5 bases). This CDR3 spans 16 amino acids. Trimming left V 3 bases short and J 0 bases short, with 13 bases between. The germline V gene encodes CDR1 LGHDT and CDR2 YNNKEL (reference sequence). This CDR3 is CASSQTDRYSTDTQYF. The DNA of the CDR3 is TGTGCCAGCAGCCAGACCGACAGATATAGCACAGATACGCAGTATTTT.

The CDR3 region is CASSFNGNTEAFF. CDR3 DNA: TGTGCCAGCAGTTTTAACGGGAACACTGAAGCTTTCTTT. The V gene is TRBV12-3 or TRBV12-4, the J gene TRBJ1-1, with unresolved D. With 3 bases removed from V and 1 base from J, the gap between germline ends came to 6 bases. CDR3 length: 13 amino acids.

In this sample, this clonotype turned up a few times. The chain recombines TRBV29-1 with TRBJ2-2, with 12 bases fitting TRBD2. With V trimmed by 3 bases and J by 6 bases, 5 bases remained unmatched. Germline V gives CDR1 SQVTM, CDR2 ANQGSEA. This CDR3 is 15 amino acids long. CDR3 residues: CSVEASGGAAGELFF. DNA for the CDR3: TGCAGCGTTGAGGCTAGCGGGGGGGCCGCCGGGGAGCTGTTTTTT.